Listed below are T cell receptor beta chains from one sample, sequenced in a study of response to subunit inactivated influenza vaccine. TCRdb recomputed calls from the RT-PCR reads with MiXCR, one row per CDR3 protein. The sample lists over 450,000 distinct CDR3 sequences, approximately 12% occurring once. Sequencing used PBMCs from blood, obtained roughly 47 days after vaccination. These receptors originate from a man aged 50 or older who received an inactivated influenza vaccine. Both conserved end residues are part of each CDR3. The order of the fields is CDR3 protein, CDR3 DNA, V gene, D gene, clone size, J gene. The D gene is left open where the match is weak. Where a row states a size, it is once, few, many or the class of an expanded clone; other rows omit it.

CASSSSRMEQFF,TGTGCCAGCAGTTCCTCACGGATGGAGCAGTTCTTC,TRBV12-3/TRBV12-4,NA,NA,TRBJ2-1
CASSEFGTSAYEQYF,TGTGCCAGCAGTGAATTTGGGACTAGCGCCTACGAGCAGTACTTC,TRBV2,TRBD2,NA,TRBJ2-7
CASSLGTGTGGANTF,TGTGCCAGCAGCTTAGGAACCGGGACAGGGGGCGCAAACACCTTC,TRBV7-9,TRBD1,few,TRBJ1-2
CASSLVGRGDYEQYF,TGTGCCAGCAGCTTAGTGGGCAGGGGGGACTACGAGCAGTACTTC,TRBV7-9,NA,many,TRBJ2-7
CASSSQNGLAANEQFF,TGTGCCAGCAGCTCACAAAATGGACTAGCGGCCAATGAGCAGTTCTTC,TRBV7-2,TRBD2,NA,TRBJ2-1
CASSETSGGSYIDTQYF,TGCGCCAGCAGCGAGACTAGCGGGGGGTCCTATATAGATACGCAGTATTTT,TRBV10-2,TRBD2,many,TRBJ2-3
CASSSRGTSGTEAFF,TGCGCCAGCAGCTCACGGGGGACCTCGGGCACTGAAGCTTTCTTT,TRBV5-1,NA,few,TRBJ1-1
CAWSLDSRAYEQYF,TGTGCCTGGAGTTTGGATTCCAGAGCCTACGAGCAGTACTTC,TRBV30,NA,NA,TRBJ2-7
CASRRDSVGGETQYF,TGTGCCAGCAGGAGGGACAGTGTGGGAGGAGAGACCCAGTACTTC,TRBV12-3/TRBV12-4,NA,many,TRBJ2-5
CASSQDFQIADTQYF,TGCGCCAGCAGCCAAGATTTCCAGATCGCAGATACGCAGTATTTT,TRBV4-3,NA,few,TRBJ2-3
CASSLVPEANTEAFF,TGCGCCAGCAGCTTGGTTCCCGAGGCCAACACTGAAGCTTTCTTT,TRBV5-1,NA,many,TRBJ1-1
CASSRPVGMSEAFF,TGTGCCAGCAGTAGGCCTGTTGGGATGTCTGAAGCTTTCTTT,TRBV6-1,NA,NA,TRBJ1-1
CASSLGGGPSYEQYF,TGTGCCAGCAGCTTAGGCGGGGGCCCCTCCTACGAGCAGTACTTC,TRBV11-2,NA,many,TRBJ2-7
CASSSLSAEQYF,TGTGCCAGCAGCTCCCTGTCGGCGGAGCAGTACTTC,TRBV7-6,NA,many,TRBJ2-7
CASMVGLSGEQFF,TGTGCCAGCATGGTTGGGCTATCTGGTGAGCAGTTCTTC,TRBV7-2,NA,many,TRBJ2-1
CASSLSPGDAYEQYF,TGTGCCAGCAGTTTATCGCCAGGTGACGCCTACGAGCAGTACTTC,TRBV27,NA,few,TRBJ2-7
CASSLLAGITDTQYF,TGTGCCAGCAGCTTGCTAGCGGGAATCACAGATACGCAGTATTTT,TRBV5-4,TRBD2,NA,TRBJ2-3
CASSRGSNTGELFF,TGTGCCAGCAGTCGGGGGTCGAACACCGGGGAGCTGTTTTTT,TRBV7-8,NA,NA,TRBJ2-2
CSVQGLVDEQYF,TGCAGCGTCCAGGGGCTGGTCGACGAGCAGTACTTC,TRBV29-1,NA,many,TRBJ2-7
CSVEIAGGYYNEQFF,TGCAGCGTTGAAATTGCGGGCGGCTACTACAATGAGCAGTTCTTC,TRBV29-1,NA,many,TRBJ2-1
CSVEDGLAGRPQYF,TGCAGCGTTGAGGACGGACTAGCGGGAAGGCCCCAGTACTTC,TRBV29-1,TRBD2,many,TRBJ2-5
CASSVFPYEQFF,TGTGCCAGCAGCGTGTTTCCTTATGAGCAGTTCTTC,TRBV9,NA,few,TRBJ2-1
CASSLGSGRVETQYF,TGTGCCAGCAGCTTAGGTAGCGGGAGGGTAGAGACCCAGTACTTC,TRBV7-2,TRBD2,NA,TRBJ2-5
CSGRGRVETQYF,TGCAGTGGTAGGGGCAGGGTAGAGACCCAGTACTTC,TRBV20-1,NA,NA,TRBJ2-5
CASSHGGGMTQYF,TGTGCCAGCAGCCATGGAGGGGGGATGACCCAGTACTTC,TRBV12-3/TRBV12-4,NA,few,TRBJ2-5
CASSPDLGLAGVRTGELFF,TGTGCCAGCAGCCCCGATCTTGGACTAGCGGGAGTTCGTACCGGGGAGCTGTTTTTT,TRBV9,TRBD2,NA,TRBJ2-2
CASSPGTGKTGGYTF,TGTGCCAGCAGCCCCGGGACAGGGAAGACGGGAGGCTACACCTTC,TRBV12-3/TRBV12-4,TRBD1,many,TRBJ1-2
CASSLKLADNEQFF,TGTGCCAGCAGTTTAAAGCTAGCTGACAATGAGCAGTTCTTC,TRBV12-3/TRBV12-4,NA,many,TRBJ2-1
CASSVYRGAYNEQFF,TGTGCCAGCAGTGTGTACAGGGGGGCCTACAATGAGCAGTTCTTC,TRBV6-1,TRBD1,many,TRBJ2-1
CASSLFSSGGFTGELFF,TGTGCCAGCAGCTTGTTTTCTAGCGGGGGATTCACCGGGGAGCTGTTTTTT,TRBV5-5,TRBD2,few,TRBJ2-2
CATSGTAREGQYF,TGTGCCACCAGCGGGACTGCACGGGAGGGCCAGTACTTC,TRBV15,TRBD2,NA,TRBJ2-5
CASSLSLTSGDEQFF,TGTGCCAGCAGCTTAAGTCTCACTAGCGGTGATGAGCAGTTCTTC,TRBV7-9,TRBD2,few,TRBJ2-1
CASSLTRTEKLFF,TGCGCCAGCAGCCTCACTCGGACTGAAAAACTGTTTTTT,TRBV4-1,NA,few,TRBJ1-4
CSARVLRYEQYF,TGCAGTGCTAGAGTTCTCCGTTACGAGCAGTACTTC,TRBV20-1,NA,many,TRBJ2-7
CASSLVAGGTYEQYF,TGCGCCAGCAGCTTGGTGGCAGGGGGGACCTACGAGCAGTACTTC,TRBV5-1,NA,few,TRBJ2-7
CASSLAASGSGTDTQYF,TGTGCCAGCAGCTTGGCGGCCAGCGGGAGTGGGACAGATACGCAGTATTTT,TRBV5-5,TRBD2,NA,TRBJ2-3
CATSDSGWGTDTQYF,TGTGCCACCAGTGATTCTGGCTGGGGCACAGATACGCAGTATTTT,TRBV24-1,NA,few,TRBJ2-3
CASSTQRGTSPQETQYF,TGTGCCAGCAGTACCCAGAGAGGGACAAGCCCCCAAGAGACCCAGTACTTC,TRBV25-1,NA,many,TRBJ2-5
CASRDNNEQFF,TGTGCCAGCCGCGACAACAATGAGCAGTTCTTC,TRBV5-4,NA,few,TRBJ2-1
CASSPSGSRYEQYF,TGTGCCAGCTCACCTAGCGGGAGTCGATACGAGCAGTACTTC,TRBV18,TRBD2,few,TRBJ2-7
CASSMQSGTGNKAFF,TGTGCCAGCAGTATGCAATCCGGGACAGGAAACAAAGCTTTCTTT,TRBV12-3/TRBV12-4,TRBD1,NA,TRBJ1-1
CASSQDPTGANSPLHF,TGTGCCAGCAGCCAAGATCCGACAGGGGCGAATTCACCCCTCCACTTT,TRBV4-2,TRBD1,few,TRBJ1-6
CASRPVRDSPLHF,TGTGCCAGCAGGCCCGTTCGAGATTCACCCCTCCACTTT,TRBV27,NA,NA,TRBJ1-6
CAISKSGTLSPLANTGELFF,TGTGCCATCAGTAAGTCCGGGACACTCTCCCCTCTCGCGAACACCGGGGAGCTGTTTTTT,TRBV10-3,NA,few,TRBJ2-2
CAISESVGSYNSPLHF,TGTGCCATCAGTGAGTCGGTGGGCTCCTATAATTCACCCCTCCACTTT,TRBV10-3,NA,many,TRBJ1-6
CSPTLTGTSGYNEQFF,TGCAGTCCAACCCTAACCGGGACTAGCGGGTACAATGAGCAGTTCTTC,TRBV20-1,TRBD2,NA,TRBJ2-1
CSATRGVDTQYF,TGCAGTGCGACCCGGGGGGTGGATACGCAGTATTTT,TRBV20-1,TRBD2,NA,TRBJ2-3
CASSPPSMEQFF,TGTGCCAGCAGCCCGCCTTCCATGGAGCAGTTCTTC,TRBV3-1,NA,few,TRBJ2-1
CASSLTGLTNEKLFF,TGTGCCAGCAGCTTAACAGGGCTGACTAATGAAAAACTGTTTTTT,TRBV7-2,NA,NA,TRBJ1-4